This passage covers 20 T cell receptor beta chains from one sample sequenced in a study of shared clonotypes between healthy human individuals. Profiling relied on immunoSEQ multiplex PCR, and the TCRdb table lists in-frame clones only, not all of them. The table has 2 million to 2.5 million clones, approximately 93% seen once. Input material: naive CD4+ T cells from PBMCs. Subset denoted: CD45RA+ positively selected. The receptors stem from a man aged 18 to 29 in good health. Some clones in this sample may be carry-over from other donors' samples.

The chain recombines TRBV6-1 with TRBJ2-1; TRBD1 might be the D (5 bases). V was shortened by 6 bases and J by 8 bases, with 11 bases between the two germline ends. The CDR3 has 12 residues. Per germline, CDR1 MNHNS and CDR2 SASEGT. The CDR3 DNA sequence: TGTGCCAGCAGCTCAGGGATCGATGAGCAGTTCTTC. Translating it yields CASSSGIDEQFF.

V and J are TRBV28 and TRBJ2-4; no firm D call. V was clipped by 5 bases and J by 0 bases, with 8 bases between them. CDR3 length equals 14 residues. CDR1 is MDHEN and CDR2 is SYDVKM in the germline V gene. This CDR3 reads CASSGPGAKNIQYF. CDR3 coding DNA: TGTGCCAGCAGTGGGCCTGGAGCCAAAAACATTCAGTACTTC. Full variable domain (remainder filled in from reference TRBV28 and TRBJ2-4): DVKVTQSSRYLVKRTGEKVFLECVQDMDHENMFWYRQDPGLGLRLIYFSYDVKMKEKGDIPEGYSVSREKKERFSLILESASTNQTSMYLCASSGPGAKNIQYFGAGTRLSVL.

The chain has TRBV14 and TRBJ1-5, with 10 bases fitting TRBD1. CDR3 size: 21 residues. The junction had 16 bases not matched to a gene; V was cut back by 0 bases and J by 2 bases. From germline, CDR1 is SGHDN and CDR2 FVKESK. Here the CDR3 DNA reads TGTGCCAGCAGCCAAGATGGCGGAAACCCGGGACAGGGGTGCTGCAATCAGCCCCAGCATTTT. Its protein product is CASSQDGGNPGQGCCNQPQHF. Full variable domain (missing parts from reference TRBV14 and TRBJ1-5): EAGVTQFPSHSVIEKGQTVTLRCDPISGHDNLYWYRRVMGKEIKFLLHFVKESKQDESGMPNNRFLAERTGGTYSTLKVQPAELEDSGVYFCASSQDGGNPGQGCCNQPQHFGDGTRLSIL.

The chain uses TRBV4-2 and TRBJ2-1, with D hard to call. The germline gives CDR1 LGHNA, CDR2 YNFKEQ. This CDR3 has 15 residues. Deletions cut 1 base from V and 6 bases from J, with 13 bases between. The CDR3 region is CASSQVPSEGNEQFF. In DNA form, the CDR3 reads TGTGCCAGCAGCCAAGTCCCCTCCGAAGGCAATGAGCAGTTCTTC.

The rearrangement links TRBV27 to TRBJ1-4; 10 bases match TRBD1. This CDR3 is 15 amino acids long. The ends lost 7 bases at V and 8 bases at J; junction bases unmatched: 10. Germline CDR1 reads MNHEY; CDR2 reads SMNVEV (reference sequence). The CDR3 here is CASILAGTGEEKLFF. DNA for the CDR3: TGTGCCAGCATTCTAGCCGGGACAGGGGAGGAAAAACTGTTTTTT.

The chain is built from TRBV13 and TRBJ1-1; no firm D call. Per the germline V gene, CDR1 is PRHDT and CDR2 is FYEKMQ (reference sequence). The V gene lost 3 bases and the J gene lost 5 bases, with 4 bases spanning the gap. This CDR3 region has 11 residues. This chain's CDR3 is CASSFRTEAFF. CDR3 coding DNA: TGTGCCAGCAGCTTCCGGACTGAAGCTTTCTTT. The full variable domain, its missing parts supplied by reference TRBV13 and TRBJ1-1, is AAGVIQSPRHLIKEKRETATLKCYPIPRHDTVYWYQQGPGQDPQFLISFYEKMQSDKGSIPDRFSAQQFSDYHSELNMSSLELGDSALYFCASSFRTEAFFGQGTRLTVV.

Remarks on this clone: Other DNA sequences from this sample encode an identical CDR3 as well. V and J are TRBV30 and TRBJ2-5; D is ambiguous. Germline CDR1 reads GTSNPN; CDR2 reads SVGIG (reference sequence). CDR3 length equals 11 residues. The V gene lost 4 bases and the J gene lost 5 bases, with 8 bases spanning the gap. CDR3 residues: CAWTNGETQYF. CDR3 nucleotides: TGTGCCTGGACTAATGGGGAGACCCAGTACTTC.

On this clone: Distinct nucleotide sequences in the sample also encode this CDR3. For the CDR3, the DNA is TGTGCCAGTAGTCCAGGGAACTCTGGGGCCAACGTCCTGACTTTC. It specifies CASSPGNSGANVLTF. The rearrangement links TRBV19 to TRBJ2-6; weak D call: TRBD1 (5 bases). Germline V gene lookup returns CDR1 LNHDA and CDR2 SQIVND (reference sequence). The V end was cut by 5 bases, the J end by 0 bases, with 8 bases between. The CDR3 consists of 15 residues.

This clone was detected only once. V gene TRBV28 combines with J gene TRBJ1-4; unclear D gene. CDR3 size: 16 residues. With 5 bases removed from V and 8 bases from J, the gap between germline ends came to 21 bases. In germline, CDR1 is MDHEN, CDR2 SYDVKM. The CDR3 reads CASSPPFLARGEKLFF. The CDR3 DNA reads TGTGCCAGCAGTCCGCCGTTCCTGGCACGAGGGGAAAAACTGTTTTTT.

The chain joins TRBV19 to TRBJ1-2; 8 nucleotides agree with TRBD1. The CDR3 length is 15 residues. V dropped 3 bases and J dropped 5; count of bases not matched to a gene: 8. Germline V gene sequence: CDR1 LNHDA, CDR2 SQIVND (reference sequence). This CDR3 is CASSMGGQGGYGYTF. The CDR3 DNA reads as TGTGCCAGTAGTATGGGCGGACAGGGCGGGTATGGCTACACCTTC.

V is TRBV28 and J is TRBJ2-7; TRBD2 aligns across 7 bases. This CDR3 has 15 amino acids. Trimming cost V 2 bases and J 3 bases; bases outside gene matches: 7. In germline, CDR1 is MDHEN, CDR2 SYDVKM. Here the CDR3 reads CASSLTPASGYEQYF. CDR3 bases: TGTGCCAGCAGTTTAACCCCCGCTAGCGGCTACGAGCAGTACTTC. Full variable domain (remainder filled in from reference TRBV28 and TRBJ2-7): DVKVTQSSRYLVKRTGEKVFLECVQDMDHENMFWYRQDPGLGLRLIYFSYDVKMKEKGDIPEGYSVSREKKERFSLILESASTNQTSMYLCASSLTPASGYEQYFGPGTRLTVT.

The chain recombines TRBV5-1 with TRBJ2-1, with TRBD1 as a possible D gene (5 bases). The germline CDR1 and CDR2 sequences are SGHRS and YFSETQ. V was trimmed by 4 bases and J by 6 bases, leaving 14 bases between them. This CDR3 is built from 14 residues. This chain's CDR3 is CASSLEARGNEQFF. The CDR3 DNA reads as TGCGCCAGCAGCCTTGAGGCTAGGGGCAATGAGCAGTTCTTC.

About this clone itself: This specimen includes other DNA sequences encoding the same CDR3. The V and J genes are TRBV18 and TRBJ1-5; a weak D match, TRBD1 (6 bases). The length of the CDR3 is 14 residues. Germline CDR1 and CDR2: KGHSH and LQKENI. Trimming took off 2 bases at V and 1 base at J, with 6 bases between the two ends. CDR3 sequence: CASSPGGSNQPQHF. CDR3 sequence (DNA): TGTGCCAGCTCACCAGGGGGCAGCAATCAGCCCCAGCATTTT.

The rearrangement links TRBV19 to TRBJ1-2; 10 nucleotides match TRBD1. CDR1 is LNHDA, CDR2 SQIVND, per germline (reference sequence). The CDR3 is 17 residues long. The trim removed 1 base at V and 8 bases at J, leaving 13 bases unmatched. Written as DNA, the CDR3 is TGTGCCAGTAGTATAGCGAGAAAGACAGGGGGCTTGGGCGGCTACACCTTC. Its translation is CASSIARKTGGLGGYTF.

This chain joins TRBV5-1 and TRBJ1-3, with D possibly matching TRBD1 (5 bases). Germline V gives CDR1 SGHRS, CDR2 YFSETQ. Trimming pared 4 bases from V and 0 bases from J, leaving 8 bases between. The CDR3 sequence is 14 residues long. In DNA, the CDR3 is TGCGCCAGCAGCGTCGGGACCTCTGGAAACACCATATATTTT. Translating gives CASSVGTSGNTIYF.

The chain employs TRBV11-3 and TRBJ2-7; possibly TRBD2 for D (6 bases). Germline CDR1 is SGHNT and CDR2 is YENEEA. This CDR3 comprises 16 residues. Trimming stripped 3 bases from V and 10 bases from J, with 25 bases between. The CDR3 bases are TGTGCCAGCAGCTTGGTAGTATGGCTAGCGAAATTGTGCCAGTACTTC. It yields the protein CASSLVVWLAKLCQYF.

The rearrangement uses TRBV12-5 and TRBJ2-5; TRBD2 might be the D (6 bases). This CDR3 spans 15 amino acids. Per germline, CDR1 LGHNT and CDR2 FRNRAP. V was clipped by 2 bases and J by 4 bases, with 14 bases between them. The CDR3 DNA is TGTGCTAGTGGTTTGTATTCAGGGAGGAGAGAGACCCAGTACTTC. Encoded protein: CASGLYSGRRETQYF. Filled out from reference TRBV12-5 and TRBJ2-5, the complete variable domain reads DARVTQTPRHKVTEMGQEVTMRCQPILGHNTVFWYRQTMMQGLELLAYFRNRAPLDDSGMPKDRFSAEMPDATLATLKIQPSEPRDSAVYFCASGLYSGRRETQYFGPGTRLLVL.

The chain links TRBV30 to TRBJ1-2; no firm D call. Germline loops: CDR1 GTSNPN, CDR2 SVGIG (reference sequence). The ends were cut back, 4 bases at V and 2 bases at J, with 14 bases in the middle. CDR3 length equals 14 residues. CDR3 nucleotides: TGTGCCTGGAACTATGACGGGCAAAACTATGGCTACACCTTC. It specifies CAWNYDGQNYGYTF. The complete variable domain, with remaining parts taken from reference TRBV30 and TRBJ1-2, reads SQTIHQWPATLVQPVGSPLSLECTVEGTSNPNLYWYRQAAGRGLQLLFYSVGIGQISSEVPQNLSASRPQDRQFILSSKKLLLSDSGFYLCAWNYDGQNYGYTFGSGTRLTVV.

The J gene is TRBJ2-1, the V gene TRBV28, with 12 nucleotides matching TRBD2. Germline-derived CDR1 and CDR2 are MDHEN and SYDVKM. Trimming at V came to 8 bases and at J to 6 bases, leaving 5 bases not matched to a gene. This CDR3 contains 14 residues. Here the CDR3 DNA reads TGTGCCAGCCACCCTAGCGGGAGGGGCAATGAGCAGTTCTTC. Protein sequence: CASHPSGRGNEQFF.

The V call is TRBV7-9, the J call TRBJ1-5, with a possible D match to TRBD1 (5 bases). The CDR3 extends over 16 amino acids. Germline CDR1 reads SEHNR; CDR2 reads FQNEAQ (reference sequence). V shed 5 bases and J shed 4 bases, with 18 bases lying between them. CDR3 protein: CASSGAGAAVNQPQHF. DNA for the CDR3: TGTGCCAGCAGCGGGGCCGGGGCTGCTGTTAATCAGCCCCAGCATTTT.